This entry lists 30 T cell receptor beta chains sequenced from one sample in a study of control samples from healthy donors and cancer patients. TCRdb keeps only in-frame clones here, not all; method: immunoSEQ multiplex PCR. The table records roughly 150,000 clones, over 85% of them present only once. Sequencing was done on a sample of blood. Receptor source: a man aged 45-65 years in good health.

This chain connects TRBV13 to TRBJ2-7; D unresolved. This CDR3 has 17 amino acids. Germline V CDR1 and CDR2: PRHDT, FYEKMQ (reference sequence). V lost 4 bases to trimming and J lost 2 bases, with 21 bases between them. CDR3 sequence reads: CASSSKNGSVGTYEQYF. CDR3 DNA sequence: TGTGCCAGCAGCTCAAAAAACGGATCAGTAGGGACCTACGAGCAGTACTTC.

The chain is built from TRBV5-4 and TRBJ2-5, with D unresolved. This CDR3 spans 15 amino acids. With 2 bases removed from V and 9 bases from J, the gap between germline ends came to 20 bases. Germline CDR1 SGHNT, CDR2 YYREEE (reference sequence). CDR3 residues: CASSFGGSSIEAQYF. The CDR3 nucleotides are TGTGCCAGCAGCTTCGGTGGGTCCTCTATTGAGGCCCAGTACTTC.

The chain joins TRBV10-3 to TRBJ2-1, with TRBD2 identical over 8 bases. The CDR3 spans 12 residues. Trimming took 8 bases from V and 7 from J; bases not matched to a gene: 4. The germline V gene encodes CDR1 ENHRY and CDR2 SYGVKD. The CDR3 bases are TGTGCCATCGACCGGGGGGGAAATGAGCAGTTCTTC. It encodes CAIDRGGNEQFF.

The J gene is TRBJ2-1, the V gene TRBV11-3; a possible D gene is TRBD2 (6 bases). Germline V gene lookup returns CDR1 SGHNT and CDR2 YENEEA. The CDR3 extends over 15 amino acids. The ends were cut back, 1 base at V and 1 base at J, with 8 bases in the middle. The CDR3 nucleotides read TGTGCCAGCAGCTTAGTTGCGGGGTCCTACAATGAGCAGTTCTTC. This codes for CASSLVAGSYNEQFF.

In its sample, this clone was seen once. V and J are TRBV4-2 and TRBJ2-5; 14 bases map to TRBD2. The CDR3 has 15 residues. Losses at the gene ends were 4 bases for V and 4 bases for J; bases not matched to a gene: 2. In germline, CDR1 is LGHNA, CDR2 YNFKEQ. In DNA form, the CDR3 reads TGTGCCAGCAGCCCTGGACTAGCGGGAGGAGAGACCCAGTACTTC. It codes for CASSPGLAGGETQYF.

This chain connects TRBV27 to TRBJ2-2; possibly TRBD1 or TRBD2 for D (7 bases each). V lost 4 bases to trimming and J lost 6 bases, with 12 bases between them. This CDR3 contains 14 residues. Germline CDR1 is MNHEY and CDR2 is SMNVEV (reference sequence). The CDR3, as DNA: TGTGCCAGCAGTTCAGGGGGGGGAGCCGGGGAGCTGTTTTTT. Its protein is CASSSGGGAGELFF.

The J gene is TRBJ1-2, the V gene TRBV5-4; a weak D match, TRBD1 (5 bases). Germline lookup yields CDR1 SGHNT and CDR2 YYREEE (reference sequence). The ends were cut back, 3 bases at V and 8 bases at J, with 14 bases in the middle. The CDR3 length is 13 residues. CDR3 sequence (DNA): TGTGCCAGCAGCTCCCCTCGGGACGTCGGCTACACCTTC. It encodes CASSSPRDVGYTF.

This clone has a single count. CDR3 sequence: CASSLLLGRRYEQYF. CDR3 DNA sequence: TGCGCCAGCAGCCTCCTACTGGGGAGGAGGTACGAGCAGTACTTC. The V and J genes are TRBV4-1 and TRBJ2-7, with TRBD2 as a possible D gene (6 bases). The CDR3 loop spans 15 amino acids. Germline CDR1 is MGHRA and CDR2 is YSYEKL. V shed 4 bases and J shed 4 bases, with 17 bases lying between them.

There are a few counts of this clone. The chain joins TRBV6-5 to TRBJ2-7, with TRBD2 as a possible D gene (5 bases). CDR3 length equals 14 residues. Germline V gene data show CDR1 as MNHEY and CDR2 as SVGAGI. The ends were cut back, 0 bases at V and 6 bases at J, with 12 bases in the middle. CDR3 nucleotides: TGTGCCAGCAGTTACTCGGAGGACGAGGGCGAGCAGTACTTC. Encoded protein: CASSYSEDEGEQYF.

This clone was seen once. The sample carries other DNA sequences with the same CDR3. This rearrangement joins TRBV7-9 to TRBJ2-3; D possibly corresponds to TRBD2 (6 bases). CDR1 is SEHNR, CDR2 FQNEAQ, per germline (reference sequence). CDR3 length equals 17 residues. V lost 0 bases to trimming and J lost 0 bases, with 13 bases between them. This CDR3 reads CASSLAGGGTSTDTQYF. CDR3 sequence (DNA): TGTGCCAGCAGCTTAGCCGGTGGGGGGACTAGCACAGATACGCAGTATTTT.

The J gene is TRBJ2-6, the V gene TRBV28, with a weak D call TRBD2 (6 bases). The CDR3 spans 18 residues. The germline V gene encodes CDR1 MDHEN and CDR2 SYDVKM. V was clipped by 1 base and J by 4 bases, with 17 bases between them. DNA of the CDR3: TGTGCCAGCAGTTTATTAGGCTCCCTAGCGACCGGGGCCAACGTCCTGACTTTC. Residues: CASSLLGSLATGANVLTF. Filled out from reference TRBV28 and TRBJ2-6, the complete variable domain reads DVKVTQSSRYLVKRTGEKVFLECVQDMDHENMFWYRQDPGLGLRLIYFSYDVKMKEKGDIPEGYSVSREKKERFSLILESASTNQTSMYLCASSLLGSLATGANVLTFGAGSRLTVL.

Only a few counts were recorded for this clone. The chain links TRBV10-3 to TRBJ1-5; a weak D match, TRBD1 (5 bases). The V gene lost 2 bases and the J gene lost 3 bases, with 8 bases spanning the gap. Germline V gives CDR1 ENHRY, CDR2 SYGVKD. This CDR3 has 14 residues. CDR3 loop: CAISEDSINQPQHF. The CDR3 region has the DNA TGTGCCATCAGTGAGGACAGTATCAATCAGCCCCAGCATTTT.

CDR3 nucleotide sequence: TGTGCCAGCAGTTACCTTCCCCTGGGAGGCTACACCTTC. Amino acids: CASSYLPLGGYTF. This sequence joins TRBV6-2 or TRBV6-3 and TRBJ1-2; D gene ambiguous. Trimming cost V 2 bases and J 8 bases, with 12 bases left between them. Per germline, CDR1 MNHEY and CDR2 SVGEGT. The CDR3 is 13 residues long.

The CDR3 nucleotides read TGTGCCAGCAGTGAACTTACCTTCACCGGGGAGCTGTTTTTT. Amino acid sequence: CASSELTFTGELFF. The chain carries TRBV2 and TRBJ2-2; D is uncertain. Looked up from germline, CDR1 is SNHLY and CDR2 is FYNNEI. Trimming shortened V by 2 bases and J by 4 bases, and 8 bases separated the two germline ends. The CDR3 is made up of 14 amino acids.

J is TRBJ1-4 and V is TRBV30; D is unclear. The CDR3 length is 14 residues. Trimming stripped 4 bases from V and 4 bases from J, with 13 bases between. Per the germline V gene, CDR1 is GTSNPN and CDR2 is SVGIG (reference sequence). CDR3 in amino acids: CAWNSGFLNEKLFF. CDR3 nucleotides: TGTGCCTGGAATTCGGGGTTCCTTAATGAAAAACTGTTTTTT.

The chain uses TRBV29-1 and TRBJ1-2; D remains ambiguous. Trimming stripped 4 bases from V and 0 bases from J, with 24 bases between. Germline assignment: CDR1 SQVTM and CDR2 ANQGSEA. CDR3 length equals 18 residues. Here the CDR3 DNA reads TGCAGCGTTGTAGGAGTTTACTCAAACCGGTTAACTAACTATGGCTACACCTTC. It is translated as CSVVGVYSNRLTNYGYTF.

This chain joins TRBV25-1 and TRBJ1-2; maybe TRBD1 (5 bases). From germline, CDR1 is MGHDK and CDR2 SYGVNS. This CDR3 comprises 14 residues. V lost 2 bases, J lost 2 bases, and 9 bases lay in between. The CDR3 bases are TGTGCCAGCAGTGAACCCAGGGAAAACTATGGCTACACCTTC. Protein product: CASSEPRENYGYTF.

The CDR3 reads CASSLPGLESDTQYF. CDR3 in DNA: TGCGCCAGCAGCTTACCGGGACTAGAATCAGATACGCAGTATTTT. The chain recombines TRBV5-1 with TRBJ2-3; 8 nucleotides line up with TRBD2. This CDR3 is built from 15 residues. Germline CDR1 and CDR2: SGHRS and YFSETQ. The ends lost 2 bases at V and 4 bases at J; junction bases unmatched: 6.

The V gene is TRBV5-1, the J gene TRBJ2-3; TRBD1 agrees at 7 bases. Trimming removed 4 bases from V and 2 bases from J; junction bases left unmatched: 4. CDR1 SGHRS and CDR2 YFSETQ come from the germline V gene. The CDR3 is made up of 14 amino acids. The CDR3 protein is CASSLGTATDTQYF. The DNA of the CDR3 is TGCGCCAGCAGCCTCGGGACAGCCACAGATACGCAGTATTTT.

The chain uses TRBV27 and TRBJ1-1; D gene unclear. CDR1 and CDR2 (germline): MNHEY, SMNVEV (reference sequence). Trimming cost V 3 bases and J 4 bases, with 9 bases left between them. The CDR3 consists of 13 residues. CDR3 region: CASSFKGGTEAFF. The CDR3 DNA reads TGTGCCAGCAGTTTTAAGGGAGGCACTGAAGCTTTCTTT.

V and J are TRBV7-9 and TRBJ2-3; D uncertain. Germline V lookup: CDR1 SEHNR, CDR2 FQNEAQ (reference sequence). The CDR3 runs 12 residues. Trimming pared 2 bases from V and 0 bases from J, leaving 0 bases between. This chain's CDR3 is CASSLSTDTQYF. CDR3 nucleotides: TGTGCCAGCAGCTTAAGCACAGATACGCAGTATTTT.

Note on this clone: The sample has other DNA sequences that encode this CDR3 too. The chain links TRBV3-1 (or the pseudogene TRBV3-2) to TRBJ1-5, with D unresolved. There are 12 residues in the CDR3. Per the germline V gene, CDR1 is LGHDT and CDR2 is YNNKEL (reference sequence). Trimming left V 0 bases short and J 6 bases short, with 3 bases between. CDR3 region: CASSQEGQPQHF. The CDR3 coding sequence is TGTGCCAGCAGCCAAGAGGGTCAGCCCCAGCATTTT.

The chain links TRBV7-6 to TRBJ2-1, with TRBD2 matching over 10 bases. CDR1 and CDR2 (germline): SGHVS, FNYEAQ. V lost 4 bases and J lost 0; bases outside the gene matches: 3. The CDR3 is 16 amino acids. CDR3 sequence reads: CASSYSSGSSYNEQFF. The CDR3 DNA is TGTGCCAGCAGCTACTCTAGCGGGAGCTCCTACAATGAGCAGTTCTTC.

J is TRBJ2-7 and V is TRBV10-3, with 7 bases identical to TRBD1. From germline, CDR1 is ENHRY and CDR2 SYGVKD. There are 15 residues in the CDR3. The junction had 4 bases not matched to a gene; V was cut back by 0 bases and J by 2 bases. In DNA, the CDR3 is TGTGCCATCAGTGAGTCGAGGGGACAGACCTACGAGCAGTACTTC. Translated, it gives CAISESRGQTYEQYF.

V gene TRBV19 combines with J gene TRBJ2-5; weak D call: TRBD1 (6 bases). The CDR3 extends over 13 amino acids. Germline CDR1 and CDR2: LNHDA and SQIVND (reference sequence). Trimming stripped 4 bases from V and 5 bases from J, with 11 bases between. The CDR3 DNA follows: TGTGCCAGTAGTACACAGGGTGCCGAGACCCAGTACTTC. Protein sequence: CASSTQGAETQYF.

This clone was found once. The chain has TRBV4-1 and TRBJ2-7; 9 bases map to TRBD2. The CDR3 runs to 15 residues. CDR1 is MGHRA and CDR2 is YSYEKL in the germline V gene. V lost 2 bases to trimming and J lost 4 bases; unmatched junction nucleotides: 6. The DNA of the CDR3 is TGCGCCAGCAGCCAACCGACTAGCGGAAATTACGAGCAGTACTTC. This sequence encodes CASSQPTSGNYEQYF.

Details on this clone: This specimen includes other DNA sequences encoding the same CDR3. The CDR3: CASSPGPNEKLFF. Here the CDR3 DNA reads TGTGCCAGCTCACCGGGACCGAATGAAAAACTGTTTTTT. The chain employs TRBV18 and TRBJ1-4; TRBD1 is a possible D gene (5 bases). The CDR3 runs 13 residues. V was clipped by 3 bases and J by 5 bases, with 7 bases between them. Germline assignment: CDR1 KGHSH and CDR2 LQKENI.

The chain joins TRBV11-1 to TRBJ2-7, with D unclear. Germline CDR1 reads SGHAT; CDR2 reads FQDESV (reference sequence). This CDR3 is built from 12 residues. Trimming stripped 4 bases from V and 0 bases from J, with 4 bases between. The CDR3 protein is CASSSSSYEQYF. CDR3 nucleotides: TGTGCCAGCAGCTCTAGCTCCTACGAGCAGTACTTC. The full variable domain, rest sourced from reference TRBV11-1 and TRBJ2-7, is EAEVAQSPRYKITEKSQAVAFWCDPISGHATLYWYRQILGQGPELLVQFQDESVVDDSQLPKDRFSAERLKGVDSTLKIQPAELGDSAMYLCASSSSSYEQYFGPGTRLTVT.

V and J are TRBV25-1 and TRBJ2-7; 9 bases align to TRBD1. Looked up from germline, CDR1 is MGHDK and CDR2 is SYGVNS. This CDR3 is built from 14 residues. V trimming: 5 bases; J trimming: 4 bases; junction bases outside the gene matches: 6. The CDR3 DNA sequence: TGTGCCAGCAGTACGGGACAGGGTTTATACGAGCAGTACTTC. The encoded protein is CASSTGQGLYEQYF.

This clone was counted only a few times. The chain joins TRBV2 to TRBJ1-5, with a tentative D call TRBD1 (5 bases). This CDR3 is 13 amino acids long. Trimming removed 7 bases from V and 4 bases from J, with 11 bases in between. Per the germline V gene, CDR1 is SNHLY and CDR2 is FYNNEI. The CDR3: CASNWQGNQPQHF. The CDR3 nucleotides are TGTGCCAGCAACTGGCAGGGTAATCAGCCCCAGCATTTT.